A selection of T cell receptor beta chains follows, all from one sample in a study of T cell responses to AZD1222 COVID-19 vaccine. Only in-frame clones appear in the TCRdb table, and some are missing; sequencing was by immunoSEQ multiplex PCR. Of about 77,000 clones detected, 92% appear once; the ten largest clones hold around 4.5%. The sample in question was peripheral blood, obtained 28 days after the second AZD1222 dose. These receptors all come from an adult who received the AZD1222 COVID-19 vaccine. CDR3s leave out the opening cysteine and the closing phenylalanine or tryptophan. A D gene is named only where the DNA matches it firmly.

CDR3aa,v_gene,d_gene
ASSQDIKLGTGATFANTGELF,TRBV3-1/TRBV3-2,TRBD1
ASSLKYTEAF,TRBV5-6,.
ASSPDRINTEAF,TRBV7-3,.
ASSPAGGVEKLF,TRBV4-1,TRBD1
ASSLAGRGTGELF,TRBV7-9,TRBD2
ASSEWGQGRNGYT,TRBV6-1,.
ASSLDVGTQY,TRBV11-3,.
ASSQDLAGGPEEQY,TRBV14,TRBD2
ASSLDSREKLF,TRBV7-2,.
ASSLMGRDNSPLH,TRBV7-3,.
ASSEIRGQGEKLF,TRBV6-1,TRBD1
ASSAEGADYEQY,TRBV9,TRBD1
ASMPGSGTGELF,TRBV10-2,.
ATSSPEGRNEQY,TRBV24-1,.
ASSLGGGGTEAF,TRBV11-2,.
ASAPPGQREAF,TRBV11-2,.
ASSRGDFYTEAF,TRBV3-1/TRBV3-2,.
ASSGGVYGYT,TRBV2,.
ASSQSPLYNEQF,TRBV3-1/TRBV3-2,.
ASSSLLVAGGLDTQY,TRBV27,TRBD2
ASLTQGGEKLF,TRBV10-2,.
ASSEVPRAGNTIY,TRBV2,.
ASSLGLTGEAF,TRBV12-3/TRBV12-4,.
ASSYGGGASEAF,TRBV18,.
SVDRLAGDTQY,TRBV29-1,TRBD2
ASSQEAGTGFYGYT,TRBV4-3,TRBD1
ASSVRTGVGEKLF,TRBV9,TRBD1
SASPIFTGTSRSDTQY,TRBV20-1,TRBD2